This T cell receptor (beta chain) was sequenced for a study of chemoradiotherapy in HPV16-positive cancers. As concerns this clone: The antigen is unknown.

General study points: HPV-specific T cells were functionally defined from only a couple of HPV16-positive patients. Candidate HPV-specific clones and E7-related TCR motifs grew in tumor during treatment. Better recurrence-free survival went with HPV-responsive T-cell expansion in HPV16-positive patients.

The assay was immunoSEQ multiplex PCR, and TCRdb's table has in-frame clones only and misses some. The table records more than 20,000 clones, 87% of them present only once. The CDR3 runs 15 residues. The V end was cut by 4 bases, the J end by 3 bases, with 16 bases between. Germline V gene data show CDR1 as SGHRS and CDR2 as YFSETQ. This specimen was blood, taken from a patient who underwent chemoradiotherapy. This rearrangement joins TRBV5-1 to TRBJ1-2; possibly TRBD1 for D (6 bases). The source of this sequence is a human donor with HPV-associated anogenital cancer. CDR3 region: CASSPRARQDYGYTF. The DNA of the CDR3 is TGCGCCAGCAGCCCTCGTGCGAGACAGGACTATGGCTACACCTTC.